This TCR beta chain was captured by sequencing in a study of blood T cell repertoires in COVID-19 (dated by TCRdb to the early 2020s). In the study overall: The collaborator samples originated in the United States, Italy and Spain and spanned the acute and convalescent phases of COVID-19. The material from the prospective study consisted of cDNA or gDNA derived from T cells, B-cell-depleted T cells, or PBMCs. Subjects who had been exposed to COVID-19, were actively infected with it, or had recovered from it provided the deeply sampled blood TCRbeta repertoires that made up the dataset. The repertoires were released in a freely available public database intended as a resource for research on the immune response to SARS-CoV-2. Samples were obtained from the ongoing ImmuneRACE study (first 160 participants) and from about 1,300 subjects provided by 6 global collaborators. Sample metadata almost always included a de-identified subject ID, COVID-19 status, age in years and sex. Where available, HLA class I and class II types were obtained from metadata supplied by the sample provider rather than from assay-based typing.

One collaborating source in Seattle enrolled patients during active infection and followed them longitudinally through the course of disease. Collaborating institutions collected whole blood in K2EDTA tubes following their own protocols. For TCRbeta analysis, collaborators shipped samples as frozen whole blood, isolated PBMCs, or DNA extracted from either of those sample types. Study-wide findings and limitations: How much clinical and demographic metadata was included differed by source and by participant, and the metadata was provided uncurated.

For this clone: Its cognate antigen has yet to be identified. The record has no base qualities; no much larger clone is one base away.

The immunoSEQ Assay, a bias-controlled multiplex PCR, was used to amplify TCRbeta CDR3 regions from genomic DNA. On the authors' methods: Nucleated cell counts per sample were estimated from amplification of reference gene primers within the assay. To quantify the absolute abundance of each unique TCRbeta CDR3 rearrangement, sequence reads were collapsed and filtered. For each sample, productive Simpson clonality was calculated as the square root of Simpson's diversity index across productive rearrangements. Held by TCRdb, this immuneACCESS table contains in-frame sequences only and omits some clones. Under half of the omission traces to an unresolved V gene where checked; the cause of the rest is unknown. V, J and clone size are taken as reported in that table, and D and trimming were inferred from the DNA itself. The sample contains under 550,000 clones, roughly 90% of them found a single time. The biggest ten clones account for more than 0.7% of the sample.

Cut back by 7 bases and 1 base, the V and J ends lie 8 bases apart. The CDR3 goes from the cysteine to the phenylalanine over 13 residues. Left in the record is the CDR3 DNA by itself, 39 bases read in frame from the first base. The germline V gene (reference sequence) yields LNHDA for CDR1 and SQIVND for CDR2. The rearrangement joined TRBV19 to TRBJ1-5; matching of 6 bases hints at TRBD1 as the D gene. The sequence derives from a man aged 18 to 30 with COVID-19, enrolled during active disease. Sequenced sample: peripheral blood. At the DNA level, the sequence is TGTGCCAGTACCGGGACAAGCAATCAGCCCCAGCATTTT. Translated, it reads CASTGTSNQPQHF.